A single sample is the source of the 30 T cell receptor beta chains below, sequenced in a study of tumor and adjacent non-tumor tissue in lung cancer. No cell sorting was done before RNA was extracted from the tissue. TCRbeta libraries were built with three rounds of nested PCR, modified from ARM-PCR. One entry per CDR3 protein results from TCRdb running MiXCR on the multiplex PCR reads. The sample has about 110,000 distinct CDR3 sequences, approximately 84% seen once; the top ten hold 22%. Sequenced sample: lung tumor tissue. Receptors originate from an older man with non-small cell lung cancer.

As concerns this clonotype: Its ends do not fully match the called genes, so a read error is possible. The rearrangement links TRBV29-1 to TRBJ2-7; D might be TRBD2 (5 bases). CDR1 and CDR2 from the germline V gene are SQVTM and ANQGSEA. The CDR3 runs 12 residues. CDR3 bases: TGTAGCGTTGGTGACGGTTCCTACCAGCAGTACTTC. This codes for CSVGDGSYQQYF.

About this clonotype: One end of the junction is discordant with germline, which a read error may explain. This sequence joins TRBV4-2 and TRBJ2-7; 8 positions match TRBD1. Germline values: CDR1 LGHNA, CDR2 YNFKEQ. The CDR3 contains 17 residues. CDR3 in DNA: TGTGCCAGTAGCCAAGCGGTACGTCAGCAGGGGGCAGACGAGCAGTACTTC. Protein: CASSQAVRQQGADEQYF.

This chain joins TRBV29-1 and TRBJ1-4; D remains ambiguous. CDR3 length equals 13 residues. The germline V gene has CDR1 SQVTM and CDR2 ANQGSEA. The CDR3 loop is CIVEDGTNEKLFF. CDR3 coding DNA: TGCATAGTTGAAGACGGAACTAATGAAAAACTGTTTTTT.

This clonotype was counted many times. This chain joins TRBV6-6 and TRBJ2-7, with D tentatively TRBD1 or TRBD2 (5 bases each). This CDR3 contains 14 residues. CDR1 is MNHNY and CDR2 is SVGAGI in the germline V gene (reference sequence). The V end was cut by 6 bases, the J end by 2 bases, with 14 bases between. The CDR3 sequence is CASRGKGETYEQYF. The CDR3 nucleotides read TGTGCCAGCAGGGGCAAAGGGGAGACCTACGAGCAGTACTTC.

As concerns this clonotype: The conserved phenylalanine or tryptophan is not found at the CDR3 terminus, so this likely reflects a read error. In DNA form, the CDR3 reads TGCGCCAGCAGCCAAGAGCCGACAGGGATCTCGAAGACCCAGTACGTC. Protein product: CASSQEPTGISKTQYV. The V and J genes are TRBV4-1 and TRBJ2-5; 7 nucleotides align to TRBD1. The length of the CDR3 is 16 residues. Germline trimming cut 0 bases from V and 6 bases from J; bases unmatched to any gene: 10. From germline, CDR1 is MGHRA and CDR2 YSYEKL.

About this clonotype itself: An end of the junction does not agree with germline; a read error may underlie this. The chain has TRBV20-1 and TRBJ2-5; D may be TRBD2 (5 bases). The germline gives CDR1 DFQATT, CDR2 SNEGSKA (reference sequence). The CDR3 extends over 15 amino acids. The chain's CDR3 is CNAREITSRGETQYF. The CDR3, as DNA: TGCAATGCTAGAGAAATCACTAGTCGAGGAGAGACCCAGTATTTC.

The rearrangement uses TRBV6-1 and TRBJ2-7; possibly TRBD1 for D (5 bases). The CDR3 totals 14 residues. The V end lost 0 bases, the J end lost 7 bases, and 13 bases lay between the germline ends. From germline, CDR1 is MNHNS and CDR2 SASEGT. The CDR3 loop is CASSEAQGIKEQYF. The CDR3 DNA follows: TGTGCCAGCAGTGAAGCGCAGGGAATAAAGGAGCAGTACTTC.

As regards this clonotype: Germline is not matched at one junction end, which may reflect a read error. The DNA for the CDR3 is TGTGCCAGCAGTTTAGATCACACGGGGGGCAAGGGTGAGCAGTTCTTC. It translates to CASSLDHTGGKGEQFF. This rearrangement joins TRBV11-3 to TRBJ2-1; D might be TRBD2 (7 bases). Per germline, CDR1 SGHNT and CDR2 YENEEA. The CDR3 length is 16 residues.

Concerning this clonotype: Mismatch with germline at one junction end may stem from a read error. The chain couples TRBV6-1 to TRBJ2-7; 9 positions match TRBD1. CDR3 size: 14 residues. Germline CDR1 and CDR2: MNHNS and SASEGT. CDR3 sequence reads: CASGDYPRDREQYF. The CDR3 DNA reads as TGTGCCAGCGGTGATTACCCAAGGGACAGGGAGCAGTACTTT.

This clonotype occurred a few times. The J gene is TRBJ2-1, the V gene TRBV20-1; 7 bases map to TRBD2. CDR1 and CDR2 from the germline V gene are DFQATT and SNEGSKA (reference sequence). The CDR3 covers 13 residues. The CDR3 DNA reads TGCAGAACGACTAGCAGAATGAGTAATGAGCAGTTCTTC. It specifies CRTTSRMSNEQFF.

The chain carries TRBV29-1 and TRBJ2-7; no clear D. CDR1 SQVTM and CDR2 ANQGSEA come from the germline V gene. The CDR3 loop spans 13 amino acids. The V end was cut by 7 bases, the J end by 7 bases, with 20 bases between. CDR3 in DNA: TGCAGCGCATTCGCGGCTAACTCCTGGGAGCAGTACTTC. It specifies CSAFAANSWEQYF.

This clonotype appeared many times. A much bigger clone sits one base away, suggesting this may be a read error. The CDR3 coding sequence is TGTGCCAGCAGTAGGACAGTCTCTGGTGAAGAACTGTTTTTT. Protein sequence: CASSRTVSGEELFF. V and J are TRBV11-3 and TRBJ1-4; TRBD1 is a possible D gene (6 bases). Germline V gene data show CDR1 as SGHNT and CDR2 as YENEEA. This CDR3 spans 14 amino acids.

This clonotype occurred many times. A much larger clone differs by one base, so this may be a read error. The chain carries TRBV11-2 and TRBJ2-4; D unclear. This CDR3 comprises 13 residues. The V end was cut by 5 bases, the J end by 2 bases, with 7 bases between. Germline CDR1 SGHAT, CDR2 FQNNGV. This CDR3 is CASSIQTKNIQYF. CDR3 in DNA: TGTGCCAGCAGCATACAGACCAAAAACATTCAGTACTTC.

About this clonotype itself: A read error may account for a junction end that differs from germline. This chain links TRBV4-1 with TRBJ1-2; the D gene is possibly TRBD1 (6 bases). The germline V gene encodes CDR1 MGHRA and CDR2 YSYEKL. CDR3 size: 16 residues. This chain's CDR3 is CACSQYEGGGLDGYTF. The CDR3 region has the DNA TGCGCCTGCAGCCAGTACGAGGGGGGGGGTTTGGATGGCTACACCTTC.

This sequence joins TRBV6-5 and TRBJ1-5; TRBD2 matches at 7 bases. The DNA end favors TRBJ2-3, so the J call may be wrong. CDR3 size: 15 residues. CDR1 is MNHEY, CDR2 SVGAGI, per germline. CDR3 nucleotide sequence: TGTGCCAGCAGCCCGATGGGAGGGTTGAACCAGCCCCAGTATTTT. Amino acids: CASSPMGGLNQPQYF.

As to this clonotype: An end of the junction differs from the germline gene, which may be a read error. V is TRBV20-1 and J is TRBJ1-5, with D hard to call. There are 14 residues in the CDR3. In germline, CDR1 is DFQATT, CDR2 SNEGSKA (reference sequence). The CDR3 protein is CSAQIPGEIQPQHF. CDR3 nucleotide sequence: TGTAGTGCTCAAATACCCGGGGAGATTCAGCCCCAGCATTTT.

V is TRBV30 and J is TRBJ1-5; weak D call: TRBD1 (5 bases). Germline-derived CDR1 and CDR2 are GTSNPN and SVGIG (reference sequence). CDR3 length equals 13 residues. Trimming left V 5 bases short and J 4 bases short, with 12 bases between. This CDR3 reads CAWATGGNQPQHF. For the CDR3, the DNA is TGTGCCTGGGCTACAGGAGGGAATCAGCCCCAGCATTTT.

The rearrangement links TRBV12-3 or TRBV12-4 to TRBJ2-3, with D perhaps being TRBD1 or TRBD2 (7 bases each). This CDR3 spans 15 amino acids. With 7 bases removed from V and 4 bases from J, the gap between germline ends came to 18 bases. The CDR3 spells CASMRTRGTADTQYF. The CDR3 coding sequence is TGTGCCAGCATGAGGACTAGGGGGACAGCAGATACGCAGTATTTT.

In the case of this clonotype: One end of the junction varies from germline; a read error may be responsible. The chain has TRBV28 and TRBJ2-7, with D possibly being TRBD2 (5 bases). Germline CDR1 reads MDHEN; CDR2 reads SYDVKM. CDR3 length: 15 residues. Here the CDR3 reads CASTNSGVFSYGQYF. CDR3 in DNA: TGTGCCAGCACAAACTCCGGGGTTTTCTCCTACGGGCAGTACTTC.

The chain links TRBV5-1 to TRBJ2-3; TRBD2 might be the D (6 bases). V shed 4 bases and J shed 6 bases, with 21 bases lying between them. This CDR3 has 16 residues. CDR1 and CDR2 (germline): SGHRS, YFSETQ. DNA of the CDR3: TGCGCCAGCAGCCCCTATTATTCGGGGGACTCGGATACGCAGTATTTT. Amino acids: CASSPYYSGDSDTQYF.

This clonotype was found once. Without the conserved terminal phenylalanine or tryptophan, this CDR3 likely stems from a read error. CDR3 bases: TGCAGCGGGGCCCGAACCACTGTAGCTTTCTCT. This translates into CSGARTTVAFS. V usage is TRBV29-1 and J usage is TRBJ1-1; D gene unclear. The CDR3 consists of 11 residues. The germline gives CDR1 SQVTM, CDR2 ANQGSEA.

This clonotype showed up just once. Because it lacks the conserved phenylalanine or tryptophan at the end, this CDR3 is likely a read error. The chain couples TRBV10-2 to TRBJ2-1; the D gene could be TRBD1 or TRBD2 (5 bases each). V dropped 7 bases and J dropped 8 bases, with 21 bases sitting between them. This CDR3 is 15 amino acids long. CDR1 and CDR2 (germline): WSHSY, SAAADI. The CDR3, as DNA: TGCGCCAGCAAGTCCCCGGGACCCTCTTATCATGAGCAGTTCCTC. Encoded protein: CASKSPGPSYHEQFL.

Turning to this clonotype: No conserved phenylalanine or tryptophan ends this CDR3, so it is likely a read error. The limits of the CDR3 on the DNA are not certain, so only TCRdb's listed CDR3 is given. The chain links TRBV29-1 to TRBJ2-5; the DNA was not compared with TRBD1, the D call given in the table. The germline V gene has CDR1 SQVTM and CDR2 ANQGSEA. The CDR3 sequence runs 12 residues, both termini included. The CDR3 sequence is CSVEAGGETQKS.

Remarks on this clonotype: The junction departs from germline at one end; a sequencing error may be responsible. This chain joins TRBV11-3 and TRBJ2-5, with 11 bases aligning to TRBD1. The CDR3 has 15 residues. CDR1 is SGHNT, CDR2 YENEEA, per germline. CDR3: CACSQGQGAHVIQYF. The CDR3 region has the DNA TGTGCCTGCAGCCAAGGACAGGGGGCACACGTAATCCAGTACTTC.

A remark on this clonotype: An end of the junction does not agree with germline; a read error may underlie this. V usage is TRBV29-1 and J usage is TRBJ2-1, with 8 bases aligning to TRBD2. This CDR3 spans 17 amino acids. Germline assignment: CDR1 SQVTM and CDR2 ANQGSEA. Written as DNA, the CDR3 is TGCAGCGCCCTTGGATCGAGCGGGAGCAGTTCCTGCAATGAGCAGTTCTTC. Encoded protein: CSALGSSGSSSCNEQFF.

With respect to this clonotype: No conserved phenylalanine or tryptophan is present at the end of the CDR3, so a read error is the likely explanation. The rearrangement joins TRBV6-2 or TRBV6-3 to TRBJ2-1; D is ambiguous. The CDR3 contains 13 residues. CDR1 is MNHEY, CDR2 SVGEGT, per germline. The CDR3 DNA is TGTGCCAGCAACAGATGCGGTTACAGTGAGCAGTTCTCC. It codes for CASNRCGYSEQFS.

Notes on this clonotype: One end of the junction varies from germline; a read error may be responsible. The chain employs TRBV11-2 and TRBJ2-7; D gene unclear. Germline CDR1 is SGHAT and CDR2 is FQNNGV. The CDR3 is 13 amino acids. CDR3 loop: CASSPGNAYEQCF. The CDR3 DNA sequence: TGTGCCAGCAGCCCTGGCAACGCCTACGAGCAGTGCTTC.

This clonotype was observed many times. Relative to the germline gene, one junction end is altered; a read error may explain this. The genes are TRBV11-3 and TRBJ1-4; D is unclear. The CDR3 has 16 residues. Germline V gives CDR1 SGHNT, CDR2 YENEEA. The CDR3 nucleotides read TGTGCCAGCAGCTTAGTAGGTGGAACGTCTAATGGAAAACTGTTCTTT. This codes for CASSLVGGTSNGKLFF.

CDR3 in amino acids: CASSRLVAGYNEQFF. As DNA, the CDR3 is TGTGCCAGCAGTAGACTAGTGGCGGGGTACAATGAGCAGTTCTTC. J is TRBJ2-1 and V is TRBV11-3; D is perhaps TRBD2 (6 bases). The CDR3 covers 15 residues. Trimming left V 6 bases short and J 4 bases short, with 16 bases between. Germline-derived CDR1 and CDR2 are SGHNT and YENEEA.

Notes on this clonotype: The junction differs from germline at one of its ends, possibly a read error. This rearrangement joins TRBV7-3 to TRBJ2-2; 9 bases agree with TRBD2. This CDR3 has 18 amino acids. The V gene's germline CDR1 is SGHTA and CDR2 FQGTGA. CDR3 in DNA: TGTGCCGGCAGCTTGATGCCAGCGGGGGGCCGGGTCACCGGAGAGCTGTTCTTT. Translating gives CAGSLMPAGGRVTGELFF.